Each of the 21 T cell receptor beta chains below was sequenced from the same sample in a study of T-cell memory formation after mild COVID-19. TCRdb re-called the 5' RACE reads with MiXCR, one entry per CDR3 protein. Of hundreds of thousands of distinct CDR3 sequences in the sample, roughly 15% are singletons; the top ten hold around a fifth. Sequenced input: PBMCs or a T cell subset sorted from them (not recorded which). Receptors were obtained from a young man who had mild COVID-19 (a few samples of this study predate the infection). Cell type and time point are not known.

This clonotype showed up just a few times. This chain uses TRBV4-1 with TRBJ1-5; unclear D gene. V dropped 4 bases and J dropped 1 base, with 17 bases sitting between them. Germline V lookup: CDR1 MGHRA, CDR2 YSYEKL. CDR3 size: 17 residues. The CDR3 sequence: CASSLKGPISSNQPQHF. CDR3 nucleotide sequence: TGCGCCAGCAGCCTAAAAGGTCCGATATCCAGCAATCAGCCCCAGCATTTT.

The rearrangement links TRBV6-2 or TRBV6-3 to TRBJ2-1; 8 bases agree with TRBD2. CDR3 length equals 15 residues. Losses at the gene ends were 10 bases for V and 7 bases for J; bases not matched to a gene: 15. The germline gives CDR1 MNHEY, CDR2 SVGEGT. CDR3 region: CATKRPGGLSNEQFF. The CDR3 DNA reads as TGTGCCACCAAGCGCCCGGGGGGGTTGAGTAATGAGCAGTTCTTC.

This chain links TRBV18 with TRBJ1-5; D gene ambiguous. Germline CDR1 and CDR2: KGHSH and LQKENI. This CDR3 region has 12 residues. V lost 5 bases, J lost 6 bases, and 8 bases lay in between. CDR3 protein: CASSRVSQPQHF. The CDR3 DNA reads as TGTGCCAGCTCAAGAGTAAGTCAGCCCCAGCATTTT.

This chain joins TRBV9 and TRBJ2-1; 8 bases are shared with TRBD2. CDR3 length equals 16 residues. Germline values: CDR1 SGDLS, CDR2 YYNGEE. J was trimmed by 5 bases and V by 3 bases; bases with no gene match: 10. The CDR3 protein is CASSEARGGLDNEQFF. The CDR3 DNA sequence: TGTGCCAGCAGCGAAGCTCGGGGGGGCCTGGACAATGAGCAGTTCTTC. Full variable domain (remainder filled in from reference TRBV9 and TRBJ2-1): DSGVTQTPKHLITATGQRVTLRCSPRSGDLSVYWYQQSLDQGLQFLIQYYNGEERAKGNILERFSAQQFPDLHSELNLSSLELGDSALYFCASSEARGGLDNEQFFGPGTRLTVL.

The chain links TRBV7-9 to TRBJ1-2; perhaps TRBD1 as D (5 bases). The germline V gene has CDR1 SEHNR and CDR2 FQNEAQ (reference sequence). V gave up 4 bases and J gave up 2 bases, with 20 bases separating them. CDR3 length: 17 residues. CDR3 sequence: CASSSPRGSGLNYGYTF. The CDR3 nucleotides read TGTGCCAGCAGCTCCCCTCGGGGGTCAGGGTTGAACTATGGCTACACCTTC.

This clonotype was seen at least ten times. V gene TRBV4-2 combines with J gene TRBJ2-4; TRBD1 matches at 11 bases. Germline V lookup: CDR1 LGHNA, CDR2 YNFKEQ. The trim removed 3 bases at V and 8 bases at J, leaving 0 bases unmatched. This CDR3 comprises 13 residues. The CDR3 reads CASSQGQGDIQYF. The CDR3 DNA is TGTGCCAGCAGCCAGGGACAGGGGGACATTCAGTACTTC.

At least ten counts were recorded for this clonotype. The genes are TRBV20-1 and TRBJ1-5; D is possibly TRBD1 (5 bases). Per germline, CDR1 DFQATT and CDR2 SNEGSKA (reference sequence). The CDR3 totals 12 residues. V shed 3 bases and J shed 4 bases, with 7 bases lying between them. The CDR3 loop reads CSASGGNQPQHF. The CDR3 DNA reads TGCAGTGCTAGTGGGGGGAATCAGCCCCAGCATTTT.

The chain employs TRBV4-2 and TRBJ2-5; the match to TRBD2 covers 9 bases. In germline, CDR1 is LGHNA, CDR2 YNFKEQ. V shed 1 base and J 1 base; nucleotides not matched to a gene: 7. This CDR3 comprises 17 residues. CDR3 nucleotide sequence: TGTGCCAGCAGCCAAGGGGGGGCTAGCGGGGTCCAAGAGACCCAGTACTTC. Translating it yields CASSQGGASGVQETQYF.

This clonotype was recorded at least ten times. The chain links TRBV28 to TRBJ2-3; D unresolved. The CDR3 has 14 residues. V dropped 3 bases and J dropped 2 bases, with 9 bases sitting between them. In germline, CDR1 is MDHEN, CDR2 SYDVKM. The CDR3 protein is CASSFSQTTDTQYF. The CDR3 DNA reads TGTGCCAGCAGTTTCTCACAGACCACAGATACGCAGTATTTT.

The gene calls are TRBV5-1 and TRBJ2-5; TRBD1 matches 8 bases. The length of the CDR3 is 14 residues. CDR1 and CDR2 (germline): SGHRS, YFSETQ. V shed 3 bases, J shed 5 bases, and the junction held 6 bases outside the gene matches. The CDR3 DNA sequence: TGCGCCAGCAGCTGGACAGGGCCCGGGGAGACCCAGTACTTC. It is translated as CASSWTGPGETQYF.

A few counts support this clonotype. The chain recombines TRBV7-8 with TRBJ2-6; D is unresolved. The CDR3 length is 14 residues. V lost 7 bases and J 0 bases, leaving 7 bases between the germline ends. Germline-derived CDR1 and CDR2 are SGHVS and FQNEAQ. CDR3: CASTWFSGANVLTF. The CDR3 DNA follows: TGTGCCAGCACCTGGTTCTCTGGGGCCAACGTCCTGACTTTC. The variable domain in full, completed from reference TRBV7-8 and TRBJ2-6, reads GAGVSQSPRYKVAKRGQDVALRCDPISGHVSLFWYQQALGQGPEFLTYFQNEAQLDKSGLPSDRFFAERPEGSVSTLKIQRTQQEDSAVYLCASTWFSGANVLTFGAGSRLTVL.

The chain links TRBV5-1 to TRBJ2-5; TRBD1 or TRBD2 may be the D gene (6 bases each). The CDR3 spans 16 residues. Germline CDR1 reads SGHRS; CDR2 reads YFSETQ. The V gene lost 3 bases and the J gene lost 4 bases, with 19 bases spanning the gap. For the CDR3, the DNA is TGCGCCAGCAGCTACCTCCCCGGGGGCTCGAGAGAGACCCAGTACTTC. It encodes CASSYLPGGSRETQYF.

This clonotype was counted between two and nine times. This chain links TRBV12-3 or TRBV12-4 with TRBJ2-3; 9 bases line up with TRBD1. This CDR3 region has 14 residues. The V gene end was trimmed by 6 bases and the J gene end by 3 bases; junction bases not matched to a gene: 4. The CDR3 bases are TGTGCCAGCAGGGACGACAGGGGGACAGATACGCAGTATTTT. Protein sequence: CASRDDRGTDTQYF.

The CDR3 DNA follows: TGTGCCAGCAGCTTAAGGATCTGGGGACTAACCTACAATGAGCAGTTCTTC. Its translation: CASSLRIWGLTYNEQFF. The rearrangement joins TRBV7-2 to TRBJ2-1; 7 bases are shared with TRBD2. The germline V gene encodes CDR1 SGHTA and CDR2 FQGNSA. J lost 2 bases, V lost 2 bases, and 9 bases had no gene match. The CDR3 is 17 amino acids.

The rearrangement joins TRBV25-1 to TRBJ2-7, with 10 bases fitting TRBD1. Trimming at V came to 10 bases and at J to 5 bases, leaving 8 bases not matched to a gene. Germline V CDR1 and CDR2: MGHDK, SYGVNS. CDR3 length: 13 residues. The CDR3 DNA sequence: TGTGCCACCGTGGACAGGGGGAAACACGAGCAGTACGTC. Amino acids: CATVDRGKHEQYV.

This clonotype was found a few times. This chain links TRBV5-1 with TRBJ1-2; a possible D gene is TRBD1 (6 bases). In germline, CDR1 is SGHRS, CDR2 YFSETQ. The CDR3 is 14 amino acids. V was trimmed by 4 bases and J by 7 bases, leaving 17 bases between them. CDR3 region: CASSPLGTPGGYTF. The CDR3 bases are TGCGCCAGCAGCCCCCTCGGGACACCTGGTGGCTACACCTTC.

This clonotype showed up just a few times. The chain joins TRBV7-9 to TRBJ2-3, with D uncertain. Between the trimmed V and J ends, which lost 3 bases and 0 bases, there was a span of 10 bases. Germline loops: CDR1 SEHNR, CDR2 FQNEAQ (reference sequence). This CDR3 has 15 amino acids. The DNA for the CDR3 is TGTGCCAGCAGCTTGGTAGCCTCTAGCACAGATACGCAGTATTTT. Its translation is CASSLVASSTDTQYF.

The chain is built from TRBV9 and TRBJ1-5; D call uncertain. V lost 4 bases to trimming and J lost 6 bases, with 17 bases between them. CDR1 is SGDLS, CDR2 YYNGEE, per germline. The CDR3 has 15 residues. The chain's CDR3 is CASSPDPFGGQPQHF. In nucleotides, the CDR3 is TGTGCCAGCAGCCCCGACCCATTCGGAGGTCAGCCCCAGCATTTT.

This clonotype has just a few counts. V usage is TRBV15 and J usage is TRBJ2-2; perhaps TRBD2 as D (5 bases). The V and J ends lost 6 bases and 2 bases respectively, with 10 bases between them. The germline gives CDR1 LNHNV, CDR2 YYDKDF (reference sequence). The CDR3 consists of 14 residues. The CDR3, as DNA: TGTGCCACCAGGGGAGACGCTAACACCGGGGAGCTGTTTTTT. This codes for CATRGDANTGELFF.

Only a few counts were recorded for this clonotype. The chain employs TRBV29-1 and TRBJ2-1, with 9 bases matching TRBD2. The V and J ends lost 1 base and 4 bases, in that order; junction bases with no gene match: 2. CDR1 is SQVTM and CDR2 is ANQGSEA in the germline V gene. The CDR3 is 14 residues long. CDR3 in amino acids: CSVEGTSVYNEQFF. The CDR3 nucleotides are TGCAGCGTTGAAGGGACTAGCGTTTACAATGAGCAGTTCTTC.

J is TRBJ2-7 and V is TRBV20-1; D not certain. Trimming took 0 bases from V and 0 from J, leaving 9 bases between them. The CDR3 is made up of 14 amino acids. Germline lookup yields CDR1 DFQATT and CDR2 SNEGSKA (reference sequence). The CDR3 protein is CSARETGYSYEQYF. The CDR3 DNA sequence: TGCAGTGCTAGAGAGACGGGTTACTCCTACGAGCAGTACTTC.